The T cell receptor beta chain under discussion was sequenced for a study of CD4 and CD8 cells across lung adenocarcinoma regions. One entry per CDR3 protein results from TCRdb running MiXCR on the PCR reads. The table lists over 15,000 distinct CDR3 sequences, approximately 50% of them singletons, with around 36% in the top ten. CDR1 is MRHNA and CDR2 is SNTAGT in the germline V gene. The CDR3 has 15 amino acids. The junction had 11 bases not matched to a gene; V was cut back by 6 bases and J by 4 bases. This clonotype was detected once. Samples came from patients with localized non-small cell lung adenocarcinoma.

The sample comprised CD8+ T cells from the margin of a lung tumor. The chain uses TRBV6-4 and TRBJ1-2; 7 bases fit TRBD1. The clonotype was recovered from a male donor with lung adenocarcinoma. The CD4 and CD8 labels of this study may be unreliable. The DNA of the CDR3 is TGTGCCAGCAGGACCCGAGGAGGGGGCGGCTATGGCTACACCTTC. Translating gives CASRTRGGGGYGYTF.